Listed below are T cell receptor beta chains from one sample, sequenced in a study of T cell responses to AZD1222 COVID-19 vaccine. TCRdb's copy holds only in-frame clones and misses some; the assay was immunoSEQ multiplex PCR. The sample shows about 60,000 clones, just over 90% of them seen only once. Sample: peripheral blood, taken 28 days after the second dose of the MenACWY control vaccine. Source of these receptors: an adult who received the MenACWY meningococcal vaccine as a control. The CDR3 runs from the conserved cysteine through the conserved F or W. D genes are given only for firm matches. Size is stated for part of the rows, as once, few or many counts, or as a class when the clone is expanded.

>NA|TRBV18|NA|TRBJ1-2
CASSPTSPGHRSNGYTF
TGTGCCAGCTCACCAACAAGTCCGGGACATAGATCGAATGGCTACACCTTC
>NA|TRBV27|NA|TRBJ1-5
CASSLSLGVGQPQHF
TGTGCCAGCAGTTTATCCTTAGGGGTCGGGCAGCCCCAGCATTTT
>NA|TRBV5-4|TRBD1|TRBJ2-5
CASSFGGGQGETQYF
TGTGCCAGCAGCTTTGGGGGCGGACAGGGAGAGACCCAGTACTTC
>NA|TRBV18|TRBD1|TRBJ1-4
CASSRQTGGGEKLFF
TGTGCCAGCTCACGCCAGACAGGGGGCGGTGAAAAACTGTTTTTT
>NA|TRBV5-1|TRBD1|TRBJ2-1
CASSQDRAYNEQFF
TGCGCCAGCAGCCAGGACAGGGCCTACAATGAGCAGTTCTTC
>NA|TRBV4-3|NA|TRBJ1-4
CASSQGHRVREKLFF
TGCGCCAGCAGCCAAGGGCACAGGGTGCGAGAAAAACTGTTTTTT
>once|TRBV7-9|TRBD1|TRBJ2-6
CASSFPEGQGSNVLTF
TGTGCCAGCAGCTTCCCAGAGGGACAGGGCTCCAACGTCCTGACTTTC
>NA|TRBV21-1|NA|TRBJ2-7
CASSKAQAGSDEQYF
TGTGCCAGCAGCAAAGCGCAAGCGGGGTCTGACGAGCAGTACTTC
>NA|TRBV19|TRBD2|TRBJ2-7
CASSAASGGYEQYF
TGTGCCAGTAGTGCAGCTAGCGGGGGCTACGAGCAGTACTTC
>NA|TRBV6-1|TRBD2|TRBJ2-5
CASSEKGTSGSQETQYF
TGTGCCAGCAGTGAAAAGGGGACTAGCGGAAGCCAAGAGACCCAGTACTTC